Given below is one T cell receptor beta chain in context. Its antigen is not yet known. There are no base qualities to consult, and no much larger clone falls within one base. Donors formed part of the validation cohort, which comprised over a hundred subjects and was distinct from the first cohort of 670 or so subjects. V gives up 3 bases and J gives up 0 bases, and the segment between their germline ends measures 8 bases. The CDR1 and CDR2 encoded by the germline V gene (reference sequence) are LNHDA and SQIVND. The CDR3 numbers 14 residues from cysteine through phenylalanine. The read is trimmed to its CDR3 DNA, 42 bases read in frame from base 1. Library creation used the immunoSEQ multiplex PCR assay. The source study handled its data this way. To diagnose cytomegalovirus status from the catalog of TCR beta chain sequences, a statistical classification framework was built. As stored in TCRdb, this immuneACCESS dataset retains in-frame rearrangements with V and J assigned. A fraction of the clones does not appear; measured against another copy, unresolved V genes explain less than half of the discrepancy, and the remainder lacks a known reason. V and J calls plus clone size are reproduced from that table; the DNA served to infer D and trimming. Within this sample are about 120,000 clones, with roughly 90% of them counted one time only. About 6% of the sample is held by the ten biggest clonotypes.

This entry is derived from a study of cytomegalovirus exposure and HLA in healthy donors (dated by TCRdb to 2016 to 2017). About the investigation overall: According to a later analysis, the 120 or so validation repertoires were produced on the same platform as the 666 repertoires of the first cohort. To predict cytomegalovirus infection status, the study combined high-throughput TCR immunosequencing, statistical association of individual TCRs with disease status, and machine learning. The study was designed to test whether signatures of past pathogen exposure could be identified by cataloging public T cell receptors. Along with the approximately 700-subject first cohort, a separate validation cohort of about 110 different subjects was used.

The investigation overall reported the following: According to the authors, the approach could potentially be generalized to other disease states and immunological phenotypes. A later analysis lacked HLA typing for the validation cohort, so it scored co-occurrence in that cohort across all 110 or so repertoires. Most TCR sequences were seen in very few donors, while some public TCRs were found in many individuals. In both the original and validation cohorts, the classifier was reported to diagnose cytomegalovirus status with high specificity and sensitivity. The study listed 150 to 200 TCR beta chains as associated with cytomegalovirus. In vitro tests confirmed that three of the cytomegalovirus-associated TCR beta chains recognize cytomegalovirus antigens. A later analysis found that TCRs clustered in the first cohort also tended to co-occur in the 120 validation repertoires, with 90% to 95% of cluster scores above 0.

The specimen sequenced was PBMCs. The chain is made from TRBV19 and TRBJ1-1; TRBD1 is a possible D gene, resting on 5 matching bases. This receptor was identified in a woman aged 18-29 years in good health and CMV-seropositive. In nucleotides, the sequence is TGTGCCAGTAGTATTCAGGGTTTGAACACTGAAGCTTTCTTT. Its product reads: CASSIQGLNTEAFF.